Listed below are T cell receptor beta chains from one sample, sequenced in a study of cytomegalovirus exposure and HLA in healthy donors. Method: immunoSEQ multiplex PCR; TCRdb's copy keeps in-frame clones and lacks some. The table shows some 100,000 clones, with approximately 90% occurring only once. Sequencing was done on a sample of PBMCs. All receptors derive from a man younger than 35 in good health and CMV-seropositive. CDR3s include the opening cysteine and the closing phenylalanine or tryptophan. A D gene is named only where the DNA matches it firmly. Where a row states a size, it is once, few, many or the class of an expanded clone; other rows omit it.

d_call	clone_size	j_call	v_call	cdr3_aa	cdr3_nt
NA	NA	TRBJ2-6	TRBV29-1	CSVEAGANVLTF	TGCAGCGTAGAGGCTGGGGCCAACGTCCTGACTTTC
NA	once	TRBJ1-2	TRBV7-8	CASSLAGEEYFSNYGYTF	TGTGCCAGCAGCTTAGCGGGGGAGGAATACTTTTCTAACTATGGCTACACCTTC
TRBD1	NA	TRBJ1-4	TRBV15	CATSTTGGAYPNEKLFF	TGTGCCACCAGCACTACAGGGGGCGCATATCCTAATGAAAAACTGTTTTTT
NA	NA	TRBJ1-2	TRBV19	CASSTGERSRLGYTF	TGTGCCAGTAGTACGGGTGAGAGGTCTCGGTTAGGCTACACCTTC
NA	NA	TRBJ2-1	TRBV6-6	CASELLRLETDEQFF	TGTGCCAGCGAACTACTTCGACTAGAAACGGATGAGCAGTTCTTC
NA	NA	TRBJ2-7	TRBV13	CASSPSLTGTGSYEQYF	TGTGCCAGCAGCCCCTCACTTACAGGGACCGGATCCTACGAGCAGTACTTC
NA	NA	TRBJ2-1	TRBV10-1	CATAPSMREQFF	TGCGCCACCGCCCCTAGCATGCGTGAGCAGTTCTTC
NA	few	TRBJ2-7	TRBV2	CASSVGQSSYEQYF	TGTGCCAGCAGTGTCGGACAGAGCTCCTACGAGCAGTACTTC
TRBD2	NA	TRBJ2-5	TRBV9	CASSVAGGPRETQYF	TGTGCCAGCAGCGTAGCGGGGGGGCCTAGGGAGACCCAGTACTTC
NA	NA	TRBJ2-7	TRBV7-2	CASSLRLVGYEQYF	TGTGCCAGCAGCTTAAGACTAGTGGGGTACGAGCAGTACTTC
TRBD2	NA	TRBJ2-1	TRBV5-1	CASSSASSGGAVEQFF	TGCGCCAGCAGCTCAGCGAGTAGCGGGGGGGCCGTGGAGCAGTTCTTC
TRBD1	NA	TRBJ2-3	TRBV6-1	CASSETGGWTDTQYF	TGTGCCAGCAGTGAAACAGGGGGCTGGACAGATACGCAGTATTTT
NA	NA	TRBJ1-1	TRBV18	CASSPVTALNTEAFF	TGTGCCAGCTCACCAGTGACAGCCCTTAACACTGAAGCTTTCTTT
TRBD1	NA	TRBJ1-2	TRBV4-2	CASSQAPDRADGYTF	TGTGCCAGCAGCCAAGCCCCGGACAGGGCGGATGGCTACACCTTC
TRBD1	NA	TRBJ1-5	TRBV19	CASGQGEQPQHF	TGTGCCTCGGGACAGGGAGAGCAGCCCCAGCATTTT
NA	NA	TRBJ2-7	TRBV6-1	CASGAEMQYF	TGTGCCAGCGGTGCAGAAATGCAGTACTTC
NA	few	TRBJ1-6	TRBV9	CASSVDGGFGNSPLHF	TGTGCCAGCAGCGTAGATGGGGGGTTCGGTAATTCACCCCTCCACTTT
NA	once	TRBJ2-3	TRBV28	CASSLRGKGTDTQYF	TGTGCCAGCAGTTTAAGAGGGAAGGGCACAGATACGCAGTATTTT
NA	NA	TRBJ1-3	TRBV10-2	CASSESLGTHTIYF	TGCGCCAGCAGTGAGTCTTTAGGGACACACACCATATATTTT
TRBD1	NA	TRBJ2-5	TRBV7-6	CASSDRGRKDSRETQYF	TGTGCCAGCAGCGACAGGGGGCGGAAAGATTCGCGAGAGACCCAGTACTTC
NA	NA	TRBJ1-1	TRBV20-1	CSQGGWAEAFF	TGCAGTCAAGGGGGTTGGGCTGAAGCTTTCTTT
TRBD1	NA	TRBJ2-7	TRBV29-1	CSAAGGDRGYEQYF	TGCAGCGCCGCAGGAGGGGACAGGGGCTACGAGCAGTACTTC
NA	NA	TRBJ2-1	TRBV7-2	CASSSPGTRYYNEQFF	TGTGCCAGCAGCTCACCCGGGACTCGATACTACAATGAGCAGTTCTTC
NA	NA	TRBJ2-5	TRBV6-5	CASRRLNFEETQYF	TGTGCCAGCAGACGATTGAACTTCGAAGAGACCCAGTACTTC
NA	NA	TRBJ2-2	TRBV7-2	CASSPVEGGTGELFF	TGTGCCAGCAGCCCAGTGGAGGGGGGGACCGGGGAGCTGTTTTTT
NA	NA	TRBJ1-5	TRBV6-5	CASSRREGSNQPQHF	TGTGCCAGCAGTCGCAGGGAAGGGAGCAATCAGCCCCAGCATTTT
TRBD1	NA	TRBJ2-7	TRBV4-3	CASSHGTGEAYEQYF	TGCGCCAGCAGCCATGGGACAGGAGAGGCCTACGAGCAGTACTTC
NA	NA	TRBJ1-2	TRBV6-1	CASLYDGYTF	TGTGCCAGCTTGTATGATGGCTACACCTTC
NA	NA	TRBJ2-7	TRBV28	CASSSPPSYEQYF	TGTGCCAGCAGTTCCCCCCCTTCCTACGAGCAGTACTTC
NA	NA	TRBJ2-6	TRBV7-9	CASSLVEGSGANVLTF	TGTGCCAGCAGCTTAGTGGAGGGGTCTGGGGCCAACGTCCTGACTTTC
NA	NA	TRBJ1-2	TRBV10-3	CAISDLDTKSYGYTF	TGTGCCATCAGTGATTTGGACACGAAGAGCTATGGCTACACCTTC
TRBD1	NA	TRBJ2-2	TRBV5-1	CASIRDRVGTGELFF	TGCGCCAGCATCCGGGACAGGGTAGGCACCGGGGAGCTGTTTTTT
TRBD1	NA	TRBJ1-1	TRBV28	CASSRTGLGAFF	TGTGCCAGCAGCCGGACAGGGTTGGGAGCTTTCTTT
NA	NA	TRBJ2-7	TRBV11-2	CASTVYEQYF	TGTGCCAGCACCGTCTACGAGCAGTACTTC
NA	few	TRBJ2-3	TRBV6-1	CASISFTDTQYF	TGTGCCAGCATCTCTTTCACAGATACGCAGTATTTT
NA	NA	TRBJ2-4	TRBV5-8	CAAGDTLLGAKNIQYF	TGTGCAGCCGGGGACACCCTCCTTGGAGCCAAAAACATTCAGTACTTC
NA	NA	TRBJ2-7	TRBV18	CASSPPGGYEQYF	TGTGCCAGCTCACCACCGGGGGGATACGAGCAGTACTTC